What follows are 15 T cell receptor beta chains derived from one specimen sequenced in a study of T-cell reconstitution after alpha-beta-depleted transplantation in children. For TCRbeta, the library was prepared with unique molecular identifiers. MiXCR, applied by TCRdb to the PCR reads, yields one record per CDR3 protein. This table has hundreds of thousands of distinct CDR3 sequences, 10% to 15% appearing once. The sample was PBMCs, mostly from graft donor cells, taken 360 days after TCRalphabeta/CD19-depleted stem cell transplant. These receptors were obtained from a male patient aged 10-17 years who had a stem cell transplant for acute myeloid leukemia, so the T cells may come from the graft donor.

This clonotype was seen repeatedly, ten times or more. The V gene is TRBV11-3, the J gene TRBJ2-1; no reliable D call. CDR3 length: 15 residues. Looked up from germline, CDR1 is SGHNT and CDR2 is YENEEA. Trimming pared 1 base from V and 5 bases from J, leaving 12 bases between. The DNA for the CDR3 is TGTGCCAGCAGCTTAGTATCTAAGCCCAACAATGAGCAGTTCTTC. Residues: CASSLVSKPNNEQFF. The complete variable domain, with remaining parts taken from reference TRBV11-3 and TRBJ2-1, reads EAGVVQSPRYKIIEKKQPVAFWCNPISGHNTLYWYLQNLGQGPELLIRYENEEAVDDSQLPKDRFSAERLKGVDSTLKIQPAELGDSAVYLCASSLVSKPNNEQFFGPGTRLTVL.

A few counts support this clonotype. The chain links TRBV7-9 to TRBJ2-7; 11 bases are shared with TRBD2. Germline-derived CDR1 and CDR2 are SEHNR and FQNEAQ (reference sequence). J lost 6 bases, V lost 3 bases, and 7 bases had no gene match. The CDR3 loop spans 15 amino acids. CDR3 sequence: CASSFSGRAGVEQYF. The CDR3, as DNA: TGTGCCAGCAGCTTTAGCGGGAGGGCCGGGGTCGAGCAGTACTTC.

This clonotype showed up just a few times. The V call is TRBV5-1, the J call TRBJ2-5, with D perhaps given as TRBD1 or TRBD2 (5 bases each). The CDR3 spans 15 residues. CDR1 is SGHRS and CDR2 is YFSETQ in the germline V gene. V was cut by 0 bases and J by 5 bases, with 14 bases left in between. CDR3 sequence: CASSLEGTIWETQYF. The CDR3 DNA reads TGCGCCAGCAGCTTGGAGGGGACGATTTGGGAGACCCAGTACTTC.

The sample holds a few counts of this clonotype. The chain links TRBV6-1 to TRBJ2-3; D perhaps matches TRBD1 (6 bases). The V gene lost 7 bases and the J gene lost 7 bases, with 21 bases spanning the gap. Looked up from germline, CDR1 is MNHNS and CDR2 is SASEGT. The CDR3 consists of 15 residues. The CDR3 here is CASKEGRGLGNTQYF. The DNA of the CDR3 is TGTGCCAGCAAAGAGGGCAGGGGCCTCGGAAATACGCAGTATTTT.

This clonotype was seen a handful of times. The V gene is TRBV20-1, the J gene TRBJ1-2; D ambiguous. The length of the CDR3 is 13 residues. Per the germline V gene, CDR1 is DFQATT and CDR2 is SNEGSKA (reference sequence). With 0 bases removed from V and 6 bases from J, the gap between germline ends came to 11 bases. The DNA of the CDR3 is TGCAGTGCTAGAGATGCCGAGACGGATGGCTACACCTTC. It specifies CSARDAETDGYTF.

Many counts were recorded for this clonotype. This chain links TRBV11-2 with TRBJ2-1, with TRBD2 matching 10 bases. Germline CDR1 reads SGHAT; CDR2 reads FQNNGV. With V trimmed by 2 bases and J by 6 bases, 7 bases remained unmatched. CDR3 length: 16 amino acids. CDR3 protein: CASSLRLAGAPNEQFF. Written as DNA, the CDR3 is TGTGCCAGCAGCTTAAGGCTAGCGGGAGCTCCCAATGAGCAGTTCTTC.

The rearrangement links TRBV28 to TRBJ2-3, with D maybe TRBD2 (7 bases). The V gene's germline CDR1 is MDHEN and CDR2 SYDVKM. CDR3 length equals 19 residues. Between the trimmed V and J ends, which lost 6 bases and 1 base, there was a span of 26 bases. The CDR3 DNA is TGTGCCAGCAGAAGCCCTTTCCCAAAAGCGGGACACCGCACAGATACGCAGTATTTT. It codes for CASRSPFPKAGHRTDTQYF.

This chain uses TRBV27 with TRBJ2-7; 9 nucleotides match TRBD1. This CDR3 spans 15 amino acids. The trim removed 0 bases at V and 6 bases at J, leaving 6 bases unmatched. Looked up from germline, CDR1 is MNHEY and CDR2 is SMNVEV (reference sequence). CDR3 nucleotide sequence: TGTGCCAGCAGTTTATCGACGACAGGGGGAGGCGAGCAGTACTTC. It codes for CASSLSTTGGGEQYF.

The chain carries TRBV7-3 and TRBJ2-7; 13 nucleotides match TRBD2. Trimming removed 1 base from V and 5 bases from J; junction bases left unmatched: 17. Germline CDR1 SGHTA, CDR2 FQGTGA. The CDR3 covers 20 residues. CDR3 nucleotides: TGTGCCAGCAGCTTAAAAGCAGAAGGACTAGCGGGAGCGAAAGAGAACGAGCAGTACTTC. Its translation is CASSLKAEGLAGAKENEQYF.

This chain links TRBV7-2 with TRBJ2-3; 10 nucleotides align to TRBD2. Per the germline V gene, CDR1 is SGHTA and CDR2 is FQGNSA. CDR3 length: 16 residues. Trimming took 5 bases from V and 8 from J; bases not matched to a gene: 13. CDR3 in amino acids: CASSPGASGGAGTQYF. The CDR3 bases are TGTGCCAGCAGCCCAGGGGCCAGCGGGGGGGCAGGTACGCAGTATTTT. The whole variable domain, filled in from reference TRBV7-2 and TRBJ2-3, reads GAGVSQSPSNKVTEKGKDVELRCDPISGHTALYWYRQSLGQGLEFLIYFQGNSAPDKSGLPSDRFSAERTGGSVSTLTIQRTQQEDSAVYLCASSPGASGGAGTQYFGPGTRLTVL.

This clonotype turned up a few times. The rearrangement uses TRBV20-1 and TRBJ2-5, with TRBD2 matching 8 bases. CDR3 length: 14 amino acids. Trimming at V came to 6 bases and at J to 0 bases, leaving 6 bases not matched to a gene. Germline lookup yields CDR1 DFQATT and CDR2 SNEGSKA (reference sequence). CDR3 in amino acids: CSADRGRHQETQYF. The CDR3 bases are TGCAGTGCCGATCGCGGGAGGCACCAAGAGACCCAGTACTTC.

In this sample, this clonotype turned up a few times. As DNA, the CDR3 is TGTGCCAGCAGCCTAATTGTGGGGGAAGCCTCTGGGGCCAACGTCCTGACTTTC. This translates into CASSLIVGEASGANVLTF. V is TRBV4-2 and J is TRBJ2-6; possibly TRBD1 or TRBD2 for D (5 bases each). Trimming took off 4 bases at V and 0 bases at J, with 16 bases between the two ends. CDR3 size: 18 residues. CDR1 is LGHNA and CDR2 is YNFKEQ in the germline V gene.

The chain combines TRBV18 with TRBJ2-5; D unresolved. The CDR3 is made up of 15 amino acids. V was trimmed by 0 bases and J by 1 base, leaving 9 bases between them. CDR1 is KGHSH, CDR2 LQKENI, per germline. The CDR3 reads CASSPPGGPQETQYF. DNA for the CDR3: TGTGCCAGCTCACCACCAGGCGGACCCCAAGAGACCCAGTACTTC. Using reference TRBV18 and TRBJ2-5 for the parts outside the CDR3, the full variable domain is NAGVMQNPRHLVRRRGQEARLRCSPMKGHSHVYWYRQLPEEGLKFMVYLQKENIIDESGMPKERFSAEFPKEGPSILRIQQVVRGDSAAYFCASSPPGGPQETQYFGPGTRLLVL.

The rearrangement links TRBV7-2 to TRBJ2-3, with D possibly being TRBD2 (6 bases). Trimming left V 0 bases short and J 0 bases short, with 16 bases between. Germline-derived CDR1 and CDR2 are SGHTA and FQGNSA. The CDR3 runs 18 residues. CDR3 in amino acids: CASSLAFFSGSSTDTQYF. For the CDR3, the DNA is TGTGCCAGCAGCTTAGCCTTCTTTAGCGGATCTAGCACAGATACGCAGTATTTT.

In its sample, this clonotype was seen a few times. The V and J genes are TRBV29-1 and TRBJ2-1; 9 bases line up with TRBD2. With V trimmed by 1 base and J by 3 bases, 4 bases remained unmatched. Per germline, CDR1 SQVTM and CDR2 ANQGSEA. This CDR3 comprises 15 residues. CDR3 coding DNA: TGCAGCGTTGAAGGGACTAGCGTTTTCTACAATGAGCAGTTCTTC. Translation: CSVEGTSVFYNEQFF.